This T cell receptor (beta chain) is from a study of OX40 agonist ivuxolimab in advanced cancers. Overall study: Prior therapy, whether anti-PD-1, anti-PD-L1 or anti-CTLA-4, was allowed, and more than 35% had some. Study results and limitations: Clonal expansion among partial responders at 0.1-3.0 mg/kg ranked near the lowest.

Blood samples were obtained at baseline, cycle 4 day 1, and cycle 7 day 1. Profiled with immunoSEQ multiplex PCR; TCRdb holds only in-frame clones, not every one. The repertoire includes 70,000 or so clones, 90% of them detected once, and 10% sits in the top ten. V was shortened by 6 bases and J by 4 bases, with 7 bases between the two germline ends. Per the germline V gene, CDR1 is MNHNS and CDR2 is SASEGT. The CDR3 extends over 12 amino acids. As to this clone: As yet, its antigen is unknown.

The input for sequencing was CD4+ or CD8+ T cells sorted from blood, taken in a trial of the OX40 agonist ivuxolimab. This sequence originates from an adult with an advanced solid tumor such as melanoma, head and neck, liver or kidney cancer. The genes are TRBV6-1 and TRBJ2-1; the D gene is possibly TRBD1 (5 bases). The CDR3 region has the DNA TGTGCCAGCAGAAGACAGTACAATGAGCAGTTCTTC. It is translated as CASRRQYNEQFF.